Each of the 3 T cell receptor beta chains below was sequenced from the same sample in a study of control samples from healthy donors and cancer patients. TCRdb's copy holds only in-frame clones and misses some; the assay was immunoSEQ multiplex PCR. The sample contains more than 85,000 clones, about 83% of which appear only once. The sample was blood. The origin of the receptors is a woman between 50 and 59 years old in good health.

The CDR3 loop reads CATKDRAYNEQFF. The CDR3 DNA sequence: TGTGCCACCAAGGACAGGGCTTACAATGAGCAGTTCTTC. The V gene is TRBV27, the J gene TRBJ2-1; 8 bases agree with TRBD1. Germline trimming cut 10 bases from V and 4 bases from J; bases unmatched to any gene: 6. This CDR3 is 13 amino acids long. Germline V gene data show CDR1 as MNHEY and CDR2 as SMNVEV (reference sequence).

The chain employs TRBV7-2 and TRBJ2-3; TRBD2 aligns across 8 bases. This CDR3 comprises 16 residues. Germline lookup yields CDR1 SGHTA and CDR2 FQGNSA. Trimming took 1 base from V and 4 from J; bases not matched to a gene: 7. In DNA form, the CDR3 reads TGTGCCAGCAGCTTAGGAAGCGGGAGTCCGTCAGATACGCAGTATTTT. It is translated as CASSLGSGSPSDTQYF.

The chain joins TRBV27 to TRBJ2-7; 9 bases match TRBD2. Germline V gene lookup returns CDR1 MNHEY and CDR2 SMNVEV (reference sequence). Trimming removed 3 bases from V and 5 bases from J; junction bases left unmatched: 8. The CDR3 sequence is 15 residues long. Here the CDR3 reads CASSFGGGGANEQYF. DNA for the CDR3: TGTGCCAGCAGTTTTGGGGGCGGGGGGGCCAACGAGCAGTACTTC.